One T cell receptor beta chain is described in this entry. This was a survey-level run. As processed by the authors: Lowest detectable productive clonotype frequency was 2.59 x 10-5. Libraries were prepared by immunoSEQ multiplex PCR; TCRdb keeps only in-frame clonotypes and omits some of them. V, J and clone size reflect that table, while D and trimming were determined from the DNA. Among tens of thousands of clones listed, approximately 82% were seen once. The ends were cut back, 0 bases at V and 0 bases at J, with 10 bases in the middle. CDR1 and CDR2 from the germline V gene are SGHRS and YFSETQ. The CDR3 consists of 16 residues. This sample is part of a study of STAT5B mutations in CD4+ large granular lymphocyte leukemia.

The sequence was obtained from a human donor in good health. The chain is built from TRBV5-1 and TRBJ2-1, with D perhaps TRBD2 (6 bases). Input material: CD4+ T cells from blood buffy coats. CDR3 residues: CASSLDGGSSYNEQFF. The CDR3, as DNA: TGCGCCAGCAGCTTGGATGGGGGGTCCTCCTACAATGAGCAGTTCTTC.